This TCR beta chain originates from a study of cytomegalovirus exposure and HLA in healthy donors. Turning to the study itself: Earlier findings included 117 million unique TCR beta sequences obtained from 150 million to 200 million T cells. The study's findings and limits: Versus the roughly 640-donor mean, an Asian-associated ancestry cluster reportedly showed fewer N-insertions in a later analysis.

A remark on this clone: The antigen remains undetermined.

Germline loops: CDR1 LNHDA, CDR2 SQIVND (reference sequence). Trimming took 5 bases from V and 4 from J; bases not matched to a gene: 7. This CDR3 has 14 residues. PCR was performed using 60 Vbeta and 13 Jbeta primers. The method was immunoSEQ multiplex PCR; TCRdb's version includes in-frame clones alone and lacks a portion of them. The sample contains 95,000 to 150,000 clones, 50% to 75% of which appear only once. V and J are TRBV19 and TRBJ1-2; the match to TRBD1 covers 7 bases. The source is a woman aged 35 to 49 in good health and CMV-seropositive. The sequenced sample consisted of PBMCs. CDR3 sequence (DNA): TGTGCCAGTAGTCCCCAGACAGGGACCTATGGCTACACCTTC. Translation gives CASSPQTGTYGYTF. The entire variable domain, with the rest obtained from reference TRBV19 and TRBJ1-2, is as follows: DGGITQSPKYLFRKEGQNVTLSCEQNLNHDAMYWYRQDPGQGLRLIYYSQIVNDFQKGDIAEGYSVSREKKESFPLTVTSAQKNPTAFYLCASSPQTGTYGYTFGSGTRLTVV.